The source of this T cell receptor beta chain is a study of OX40 agonist ivuxolimab in advanced cancers. In the study overall: Three patients got partial responses; one had hepatocellular carcinoma and two had cutaneous melanoma.

This table comes from immunoSEQ multiplex PCR, and its TCRdb copy is limited to in-frame clones, with some not included. The sample carries 85,000 to 120,000 clones, about nine tenths recorded once. Findings of the study overall: Averaged across samples, CD8+ T cells carried more expanded clones than CD4+ did. Dose levels from 0.1 to 3.0 mg/kg saw CD4+ and CD8+ blood T cells expand clonally by week 6.

On this clone: Its antigen remains unknown.

V lost 3 bases and J lost 6; bases outside the gene matches: 14. Germline lookup yields CDR1 MNHNS and CDR2 SASEGT. This CDR3 has 17 amino acids. The sequencing used CD4+ or CD8+ T cells sorted from blood, collected in a trial of the OX40 agonist ivuxolimab. The receptor was derived from an adult with an advanced solid tumor such as melanoma, head and neck, liver or kidney cancer. The chain uses TRBV6-1 and TRBJ2-5; 9 bases are a match to TRBD1. CDR3 DNA sequence: TGTGCCAGCAGTGAGACCCACCGGGGACAGGGCAGGCAGACCCAGTACTTC. Encoded protein: CASSETHRGQGRQTQYF.